A single sample gave rise to the 15 T cell receptor beta chains below, sequenced in a study of blood T cell repertoires in COVID-19. Generated by immunoSEQ multiplex PCR, the TCRdb table keeps only in-frame clones and is missing some. The sample holds roughly 58,000 clones; about 75% are singletons and the top ten take approximately 50%. The specimen sequenced was PBMCs or T cells enriched from blood (not recorded which). The receptors were gathered from a woman aged 55-70 years who had been exposed to COVID-19.

J is TRBJ1-5 and V is TRBV19; TRBD1 might be the D (5 bases). The CDR3 has 15 residues. Looked up from germline, CDR1 is LNHDA and CDR2 is SQIVND (reference sequence). V was clipped by 5 bases and J by 4 bases, with 15 bases between them. CDR3 sequence (DNA): TGTGCCAGTAGTGCGGGACGGAATCAAAATCAGCCCCAGCATTTT. Amino acid sequence: CASSAGRNQNQPQHF.

CDR3 coding DNA: TGTGCCAGCAGGAAACAGGTGACCGTTAACTATGGCTACACCTTC. Residues: CASRKQVTVNYGYTF. The rearrangement joins TRBV6-5 to TRBJ1-2; D is perhaps TRBD1 (5 bases). V lost 6 bases, J lost 1 base, and 15 bases lay in between. In germline, CDR1 is MNHEY, CDR2 SVGAGI. The CDR3 length is 15 residues.

J is TRBJ1-6 and V is TRBV28, with D possibly being TRBD1 (5 bases). Trimming cost V 6 bases and J 9 bases, with 15 bases left between them. The CDR3 sequence is 14 residues long. Per the germline V gene, CDR1 is MDHEN and CDR2 is SYDVKM. This CDR3 is CASRGGVSSSPLHF. As DNA, the CDR3 is TGTGCCAGCAGGGGGGGGGTTTCATCTTCACCCCTCCACTTT.

The gene calls are TRBV1 and TRBJ2-2; the DNA was not compared with TRBD2, the D call given in the table. TRBV1 is deemed a pseudogene. CDR3 length equals 15 residues. The CDR3 region is CTSSQWRTNTGELFF. CDR3 nucleotide sequence: TGCACCAGCAGCCAGTGGCGGACGAACACCGGGGAGCTGTTTTTT.

The chain is built from TRBV7-8 and TRBJ1-5, with TRBD1 matching over 8 bases. The CDR3 contains 16 residues. The germline V gene encodes CDR1 SGHVS and CDR2 FQNEAQ. V gave up 0 bases and J gave up 9 bases; unmatched junction bases: 10. In DNA, the CDR3 is TGTGCCAGCAGCTTAGCGGTAGGACAGGGCTCGAGGCCCCAGCATTTT. Protein product: CASSLAVGQGSRPQHF.

This clone has ten or more counts. V and J are TRBV5-1 and TRBJ1-1; D unresolved. This CDR3 spans 12 amino acids. CDR1 is SGHRS and CDR2 is YFSETQ in the germline V gene. Deletions cut 5 bases from V and 2 bases from J, with 7 bases between. CDR3 sequence: CASSEDNTEAFF. CDR3 nucleotides: TGCGCCAGCAGTGAGGATAACACTGAAGCTTTCTTT.

This chain links TRBV18 with TRBJ2-7; D not certain. Germline CDR1 is KGHSH and CDR2 is LQKENI. The V gene lost 1 base and the J gene lost 5 bases, with 6 bases spanning the gap. CDR3 length: 12 amino acids. For the CDR3, the DNA is TGTGCCAGCTCACCACGCAAGCACGAGCAGTACTTC. It codes for CASSPRKHEQYF.

This rearrangement joins TRBV5-4 to TRBJ1-4; D is possibly TRBD1 (6 bases). V was cut by 10 bases and J by 3 bases, with 10 bases left in between. Germline lookup yields CDR1 SGHNT and CDR2 YYREEE (reference sequence). This CDR3 has 12 amino acids. The CDR3 region has the DNA TGTGCCGTACAGGGCTCTAATGAAAAACTGTTTTTT. Translated, it gives CAVQGSNEKLFF. The variable domain in full, completed from reference TRBV5-4 and TRBJ1-4, reads ETGVTQSPTHLIKTRGQQVTLRCSSQSGHNTVSWYQQALGQGPQFIFQYYREEENGRGNFPPRFSGLQFPNYSSELNVNALELDDSALYLCAVQGSNEKLFFGSGTQLSVL.

This rearrangement joins TRBV6-6 to TRBJ2-1; TRBD2 matches 7 bases. The CDR3 has 14 residues. Trimming took 8 bases from V and 5 from J; bases not matched to a gene: 9. In germline, CDR1 is MNHNY, CDR2 SVGAGI (reference sequence). The chain's CDR3 is CASVEASGNNEQFF. In nucleotides, the CDR3 is TGTGCCAGCGTGGAAGCTAGCGGAAACAATGAGCAGTTCTTC.

The chain uses TRBV24-1 and TRBJ2-3, with D maybe TRBD2 (7 bases). The CDR3 is 13 residues long. Trimming pared 9 bases from V and 3 bases from J, leaving 12 bases between. Germline CDR1 is KGHDR and CDR2 is SFDVKD. The CDR3: CATSGGRTDTQYF. The CDR3 DNA reads TGTGCCACCTCGGGGGGCCGGACAGATACGCAGTATTTT.

CDR3 sequence (DNA): TGTGCCATCAGTGATGTAGGGGGCCGGGTCGTGACTGAAGCTTTCTTT. Encoded protein: CAISDVGGRVVTEAFF. This rearrangement joins TRBV10-3 to TRBJ1-1; 7 positions agree with TRBD1. V shed 3 bases, J shed 5 bases, and the junction held 12 bases outside the gene matches. This CDR3 has 16 amino acids. Germline CDR1 is ENHRY and CDR2 is SYGVKD.

CDR3 residues: CASSLEVEIYGYTF. The CDR3 DNA follows: TGTGCCAGCAGCTTAGAAGTAGAAATCTATGGCTACACCTTC. V usage is TRBV5-4 and J usage is TRBJ1-2; D gene ambiguous. CDR1 and CDR2 from the germline V gene are SGHNT and YYREEE (reference sequence). V was pared by 2 bases and J by 4 bases, with 12 bases between. CDR3 size: 14 residues. Supplemented by reference TRBV5-4 and TRBJ1-2, the full variable domain reads ETGVTQSPTHLIKTRGQQVTLRCSSQSGHNTVSWYQQALGQGPQFIFQYYREEENGRGNFPPRFSGLQFPNYSSELNVNALELDDSALYLCASSLEVEIYGYTFGSGTRLTVV.

This chain links TRBV18 with TRBJ1-3; weak D call: TRBD1 (6 bases). V lost 6 bases and J 4 bases, leaving 10 bases between the germline ends. This CDR3 is built from 13 residues. The V gene's germline CDR1 is KGHSH and CDR2 LQKENI. CDR3 nucleotide sequence: TGTGCCAGCTCTACAGGGTCGGGAAACACCATATATTTT. This translates into CASSTGSGNTIYF.

The rearrangement joins TRBV3-1 (or the pseudogene TRBV3-2) to TRBJ2-3, with 7 bases that match TRBD2. CDR1 is LGHDT, CDR2 YNNKEL, per germline (reference sequence). The CDR3 length is 15 residues. V shed 2 bases and J 1 base; nucleotides not matched to a gene: 3. Here the CDR3 reads CASSQLRGGTDTQYF. The CDR3 nucleotides read TGTGCCAGCAGCCAATTACGGGGGGGCACAGATACGCAGTATTTT.

The rearrangement links TRBV12-3 or TRBV12-4 to TRBJ2-1; a weak D match, TRBD1 (5 bases). V lost 2 bases and J lost 6, with 8 bases in between. The CDR3 is 13 residues long. The CDR3 sequence is CASSLSGINEQFF. As DNA, the CDR3 is TGTGCCAGCAGTTTATCAGGGATCAATGAGCAGTTCTTC.